A selection of T cell receptor beta chains follows, all from one sample in a study of blood T cell repertoires in COVID-19. Method: immunoSEQ multiplex PCR; TCRdb's copy keeps in-frame clones and lacks some. Of about 180,000 clones listed, approximately 87% were seen once; the top ten hold 20% to 25%. Sequenced: peripheral blood. All receptors derive from a man aged 65-85 years with active or convalescent COVID-19. Both conserved end residues are part of each CDR3. Each record gives: D gene, J gene, clone size, V gene, CDR3 DNA, CDR3 protein. D genes are given only for firm matches. Not all rows give a size; the values are once, few, many and, for expanded clones, a class.

d_call: .
j_call: TRBJ2-7
clone_size: once
v_call: TRBV27
cdr3_nt: TGTGCCAGCAGTTTAGTTCAGGGGACGGGGGAGCAGTACTTC
cdr3_aa: CASSLVQGTGEQYF

d_call: TRBD1
j_call: TRBJ1-5
clone_size: .
v_call: TRBV5-4
cdr3_nt: TGTGCCAGCAGCTTGCAGGGACAGGGGAGCAATCAGCCCCAGCATTTT
cdr3_aa: CASSLQGQGSNQPQHF

d_call: TRBD1
j_call: TRBJ1-1
clone_size: .
v_call: TRBV18
cdr3_nt: TGTGCCAGCTCACCACGGCAGGGGGGTATGAACACTGAAGCTTTCTTT
cdr3_aa: CASSPRQGGMNTEAFF

d_call: TRBD1
j_call: TRBJ2-7
clone_size: .
v_call: TRBV7-2
cdr3_nt: TGTGCCAGCAGCCGGGGACAGGGCCACTACGAGCAGTACTTC
cdr3_aa: CASSRGQGHYEQYF

d_call: TRBD1
j_call: TRBJ1-1
clone_size: .
v_call: TRBV6-6
cdr3_nt: TGTGCCAGCAGGAACAGGGGTCGGACTGAAGCTTTCTTT
cdr3_aa: CASRNRGRTEAFF

d_call: .
j_call: TRBJ1-1
clone_size: .
v_call: TRBV6-5
cdr3_nt: TGTGCCAGCAGTTACTCGCTCGGGGATTTTGAAGCTTTCTTT
cdr3_aa: CASSYSLGDFEAFF

d_call: .
j_call: TRBJ1-1
clone_size: .
v_call: TRBV6-2/TRBV6-3
cdr3_nt: TGTGCCAGCAGTTACCTACGGTCGAACACTGAAGCTTTCTTT
cdr3_aa: CASSYLRSNTEAFF

d_call: .
j_call: TRBJ1-6
clone_size: .
v_call: TRBV18
cdr3_nt: TGTGCCAGCTCACCCGGACAGTGGGATTCACCCCTCCACTTT
cdr3_aa: CASSPGQWDSPLHF

d_call: .
j_call: TRBJ2-1
clone_size: .
v_call: TRBV5-1
cdr3_nt: TGCGCCAGCAGCTTGAGCCGGGGCTCCTACAATGAGCAGTTCTTC
cdr3_aa: CASSLSRGSYNEQFF

d_call: .
j_call: TRBJ1-2
clone_size: .
v_call: TRBV25-1
cdr3_nt: TGTGCCAGCAGCTCCGGGTCCACCTATGGCTACACCTTC
cdr3_aa: CASSSGSTYGYTF

d_call: .
j_call: TRBJ1-5
clone_size: .
v_call: TRBV15
cdr3_nt: TGTGCCACCAGCGGGAACAGGAATCAGCCCCAGCATTTT
cdr3_aa: CATSGNRNQPQHF

d_call: TRBD2
j_call: TRBJ2-1
clone_size: .
v_call: TRBV5-5
cdr3_nt: TGTGCCAGCAGCGGAAACCTAGGAGCGGGGCCCTACAATGAGCAGTTCTTC
cdr3_aa: CASSGNLGAGPYNEQFF

d_call: TRBD1
j_call: TRBJ1-6
clone_size: once
v_call: TRBV3-1/TRBV3-2
cdr3_nt: TGTGCCAGCAGCCAAGAAGGGACAGCCCCATTGACTTCACCCCTCCACTTT
cdr3_aa: CASSQEGTAPLTSPLHF

d_call: .
j_call: TRBJ1-5
clone_size: .
v_call: TRBV5-8
cdr3_nt: TGTGCCAGCAGCTTGTACACGTGGAGTCAGCCCCAGCATTTT
cdr3_aa: CASSLYTWSQPQHF

d_call: .
j_call: TRBJ1-2
clone_size: .
v_call: TRBV28
cdr3_nt: TGTGCCAGCATTGGCGAGCGGGGGAGGGAGTATGGCTACACCTTC
cdr3_aa: CASIGERGREYGYTF

d_call: TRBD1
j_call: TRBJ1-1
clone_size: .
v_call: TRBV15
cdr3_nt: TGTGCCACCAGCACCCGACAGGGACCGAACACTGAAGCTTTCTTT
cdr3_aa: CATSTRQGPNTEAFF

d_call: TRBD1
j_call: TRBJ1-5
clone_size: .
v_call: TRBV2
cdr3_nt: TGTGCCAGCAGCGGACAGGGGAGCAATCAGCCCCAGCATTTT
cdr3_aa: CASSGQGSNQPQHF

d_call: .
j_call: TRBJ2-7
clone_size: few
v_call: TRBV6-2/TRBV6-3
cdr3_nt: TGTGCCAGCAGTTACTCGAAACAGTTTGGGGAGCAGTACTTC
cdr3_aa: CASSYSKQFGEQYF

d_call: .
j_call: TRBJ2-1
clone_size: .
v_call: TRBV29-1
cdr3_nt: TGCAGCGTTGTCAGGGGCCTCGATGAGCAGTTCTTC
cdr3_aa: CSVVRGLDEQFF

d_call: .
j_call: TRBJ1-6
clone_size: .
v_call: TRBV6-5
cdr3_nt: TGTGCCAGCAGCCGCACTTTGACACCTCTTCACCTCCACTTT
cdr3_aa: CASSRTLTPLHLHF

d_call: TRBD2
j_call: TRBJ2-3
clone_size: .
v_call: TRBV5-4
cdr3_nt: TGTGCCAGCAGCGCAACTAGCGGGGGGGGCACAGATACGCAGTATTTT
cdr3_aa: CASSATSGGGTDTQYF

d_call: TRBD1
j_call: TRBJ1-4
clone_size: .
v_call: TRBV19
cdr3_nt: TGTGCCAGTAGTCTGGGGACAGACCCAAGAGAAAAACTGTTTTTT
cdr3_aa: CASSLGTDPREKLFF

d_call: TRBD2
j_call: TRBJ2-5
clone_size: .
v_call: TRBV11-3
cdr3_nt: TGTGCCAGTAGCGGGGGAGGGGAGACCCAGTACTTC
cdr3_aa: CASSGGGETQYF

d_call: .
j_call: TRBJ2-1
clone_size: few
v_call: TRBV12-3/TRBV12-4
cdr3_nt: TGTGCCAGCAGTTTAATAGCCGAGCAGTTCTTC
cdr3_aa: CASSLIAEQFF

d_call: .
j_call: TRBJ1-1
clone_size: .
v_call: TRBV10-1
cdr3_nt: TGCGCCAGCAGTGAGTCGGCAGGGGACACTGAAGCTTTCTTT
cdr3_aa: CASSESAGDTEAFF

d_call: .
j_call: TRBJ2-3
clone_size: .
v_call: TRBV6-4
cdr3_nt: TGTGCCAGCAGCATTAGCCCGACAGCCCGTGGGACAGATACGCAGTATTTT
cdr3_aa: CASSISPTARGTDTQYF

d_call: .
j_call: TRBJ1-2
clone_size: .
v_call: TRBV6-2/TRBV6-3
cdr3_nt: TGTGCCAGCAGTTACGGGGCCTATGGCTACACCTTC
cdr3_aa: CASSYGAYGYTF

d_call: TRBD1
j_call: TRBJ1-5
clone_size: .
v_call: TRBV2
cdr3_nt: TGTGCCAGCAGTGGCCGGACAGGAGGCAATCAGCCCCAGCATTTT
cdr3_aa: CASSGRTGGNQPQHF

d_call: .
j_call: TRBJ1-4
clone_size: many
v_call: TRBV4-3
cdr3_nt: TGCGCCAGCAGCCCCCGAAAGGCAACGGGGAATGAAAAACTGTTTTTT
cdr3_aa: CASSPRKATGNEKLFF

d_call: TRBD2
j_call: TRBJ2-5
clone_size: .
v_call: TRBV6-5
cdr3_nt: TGTGCCAGCAGTTATAGACTAGCGGGGTCAGGCACCCAGTACTTC
cdr3_aa: CASSYRLAGSGTQYF

d_call: TRBD2
j_call: TRBJ2-1
clone_size: .
v_call: TRBV11-1
cdr3_nt: TGTGCCAGCAGCACCGGGACTAGCGGGGTTAATGAGCAGTTCTTC
cdr3_aa: CASSTGTSGVNEQFF

d_call: TRBD2
j_call: TRBJ2-1
clone_size: .
v_call: TRBV30
cdr3_nt: TGTGCCTGGAGTAGCGGGAGCCTCAATGAGCAGTTCTTC
cdr3_aa: CAWSSGSLNEQFF

d_call: .
j_call: TRBJ1-5
clone_size: .
v_call: TRBV6-2/TRBV6-3
cdr3_nt: TGTGCCAGCAGCCTAAATAGCAATCAGCCCCAGCATTTT
cdr3_aa: CASSLNSNQPQHF

d_call: .
j_call: TRBJ1-3
clone_size: .
v_call: TRBV4-3
cdr3_nt: TGCGCCAGCAGCCAAGATCCCTCAGGGACTGGAAACACCATATATTTT
cdr3_aa: CASSQDPSGTGNTIYF

d_call: TRBD1
j_call: TRBJ2-1
clone_size: .
v_call: TRBV5-6
cdr3_nt: TGTGCCAGCAGCTTGGGGGACAGGGACCCCCATGAGCAGTTCTTC
cdr3_aa: CASSLGDRDPHEQFF

d_call: TRBD1
j_call: TRBJ2-1
clone_size: .
v_call: TRBV27
cdr3_nt: TGTGCCAGCAGTTCGACAGGGCCGAGGTACAATGAGCAGTTCTTC
cdr3_aa: CASSSTGPRYNEQFF

d_call: .
j_call: TRBJ1-5
clone_size: once
v_call: TRBV11-2
cdr3_nt: TGTGCCAGCAGCTTAGATCAGGGTCAGCCCCAGCATTTT
cdr3_aa: CASSLDQGQPQHF

d_call: .
j_call: TRBJ1-1
clone_size: .
v_call: TRBV14
cdr3_nt: TGTGCCAGCAGCCAGTATTGGAACACTGAAGCTTTCTTT
cdr3_aa: CASSQYWNTEAFF

d_call: TRBD1
j_call: TRBJ2-5
clone_size: once
v_call: TRBV18
cdr3_nt: TGTGCCAGCTCACCACCTGTGGACAGGGGGACCCAGTACTTC
cdr3_aa: CASSPPVDRGTQYF

d_call: TRBD1
j_call: TRBJ1-2
clone_size: once
v_call: TRBV7-9
cdr3_nt: TGTGCCAGCAGCAGGGACAGGGGTGGCTACACCTTC
cdr3_aa: CASSRDRGGYTF

d_call: .
j_call: TRBJ1-2
clone_size: .
v_call: TRBV5-1
cdr3_nt: TGCGCCAGCAGCCCTAGGACAGAACGTGTCTATGGCTACACCTTC
cdr3_aa: CASSPRTERVYGYTF

d_call: .
j_call: TRBJ1-2
clone_size: .
v_call: TRBV7-2
cdr3_nt: TGTGCAGCGGAACCCGGCTCCGGGGTAGGTGGCTACACCTTC
cdr3_aa: CAAEPGSGVGGYTF

d_call: TRBD1
j_call: TRBJ2-2
clone_size: .
v_call: TRBV4-3
cdr3_nt: TGCGCCAGCAGCCAGAGGGACAGCGCGAACACCGGGGAGCTGTTTTTT
cdr3_aa: CASSQRDSANTGELFF

d_call: .
j_call: TRBJ2-7
clone_size: .
v_call: TRBV28
cdr3_nt: TGTGCCAGCAGGGGAGGAGGACCTTCCTACGAGCAGTACTTC
cdr3_aa: CASRGGGPSYEQYF

d_call: .
j_call: TRBJ2-3
clone_size: .
v_call: TRBV9
cdr3_nt: TGTGCCAGCAGCGTAGGGGGAGAGGCAGATACGCAGTATTTT
cdr3_aa: CASSVGGEADTQYF

d_call: TRBD1
j_call: TRBJ1-1
clone_size: .
v_call: TRBV3-1/TRBV3-2
cdr3_nt: TGTGCCAGCAGCCGCGACAGGGGCAGAGGTACTGAAGCTTTCTTT
cdr3_aa: CASSRDRGRGTEAFF

d_call: TRBD1
j_call: TRBJ2-7
clone_size: .
v_call: TRBV2
cdr3_nt: TGTGCCACCTCGGGACAGAGCGAGCAGTACTTC
cdr3_aa: CATSGQSEQYF

d_call: TRBD2
j_call: TRBJ2-3
clone_size: .
v_call: TRBV24-1
cdr3_nt: TGTGCCACCAGTGATTTTGCGGGAGGGCATCCAGATACGCAGTATTTT
cdr3_aa: CATSDFAGGHPDTQYF

d_call: TRBD1
j_call: TRBJ2-2
clone_size: .
v_call: TRBV19
cdr3_nt: TGTGCCAGTAGAACCCAGGGGGCGAGAACCGGGGAGCTGTTTTTT
cdr3_aa: CASRTQGARTGELFF

d_call: TRBD2
j_call: TRBJ2-2
clone_size: .
v_call: TRBV7-2
cdr3_nt: TGTGCCAGCAGCCCTCAGCGCGGGGGGGCCGGGGAGCTGTTTTTT
cdr3_aa: CASSPQRGGAGELFF

d_call: .
j_call: TRBJ1-1
clone_size: .
v_call: TRBV2
cdr3_nt: TGTGCCAGCAGCGATCTGGACTTGAACACTGAAGCTTTCTTT
cdr3_aa: CASSDLDLNTEAFF

d_call: TRBD1
j_call: TRBJ2-7
clone_size: .
v_call: TRBV27
cdr3_nt: TGTGCCAGCAGTCTACGATGGACAGGGGAGCACGAGCAGTACTTC
cdr3_aa: CASSLRWTGEHEQYF

d_call: .
j_call: TRBJ1-2
clone_size: few
v_call: TRBV27
cdr3_nt: TGTGCCAGCAGTTTAAGGGAACGGGGGTATGGCTACACCTTC
cdr3_aa: CASSLRERGYGYTF

d_call: .
j_call: TRBJ1-4
clone_size: .
v_call: TRBV9
cdr3_nt: TGTGCCAGCAGCACTCTAACAGGGCTTAATGAAAAACTGTTTTTT
cdr3_aa: CASSTLTGLNEKLFF

d_call: .
j_call: TRBJ1-2
clone_size: .
v_call: TRBV15
cdr3_nt: TGTGCCACCAGCAGAGACCGGCGGATCGAACTATATGGCTACACCTTC
cdr3_aa: CATSRDRRIELYGYTF

d_call: .
j_call: TRBJ1-3
clone_size: .
v_call: TRBV7-3
cdr3_nt: TGTGCCAGCAGCTTAGGAGGTGGCCAGACTGGAAACACCATATATTTT
cdr3_aa: CASSLGGGQTGNTIYF

d_call: .
j_call: TRBJ1-3
clone_size: .
v_call: TRBV7-2
cdr3_nt: TGTGCCAGCAGCTTCTCAGGGTTGGACTCTGGAAACACCATATATTTT
cdr3_aa: CASSFSGLDSGNTIYF